A selection of T cell receptor beta chains follows, all from one sample in a study of Ad26.COV2.S vaccination and SARS-CoV-2 variants. Produced via immunoSEQ multiplex PCR; TCRdb's table is partial and in-frame only. The sample holds 350,000 to 600,000 clones; about 88% are singletons and the top ten take approximately 1.7%. Sequencing used peripheral blood, obtained in a trial of Ad26.COV2.S vaccine versus placebo. Receptors were obtained from a person aged 18 to 65 who received the Ad26.COV2.S COVID-19 vaccine or a placebo. Each CDR3 is given with its conserved first and last residue. The order of the fields is D gene, J gene, V gene, clone size, CDR3 DNA, CDR3 protein. D genes are given only for firm matches. Some rows have no size entry. The others give once, few or many, or a class for an expanded clone.

>NA|TRBJ2-2|TRBV7-9|NA
TGTGCCAGCAGCTTAGGGGCCAGGGTGGGCGCCGGGGAGCTGTTTTTT
CASSLGARVGAGELFF
>TRBD2|TRBJ2-7|TRBV2|NA
TGTGCCAGCAGAACGACTAGCGGGACCTACGAGCAGTACTTC
CASRTTSGTYEQYF
>NA|TRBJ1-3|TRBV7-9|once
TGTGCCAGCAACCGCAGGGGAAACACCATATATTTT
CASNRRGNTIYF
>TRBD2|TRBJ2-1|TRBV29-1|few
TGCAGCGTGGCTCGGACTAGCGGGAGGGATGAGCAGTTCTTC
CSVARTSGRDEQFF
>TRBD1|TRBJ2-3|TRBV7-9|NA
TGTGCCAGCAGCCGACGGGGACAGGGAGCCACAGATACGCAGTATTTT
CASSRRGQGATDTQYF
>TRBD2|TRBJ2-3|TRBV7-9|NA
TGTGCCAGCAGCTTATGGGGGTCTAGCGGGAGTTTGGACACAGATACGCAGTATTTT
CASSLWGSSGSLDTDTQYF
>NA|TRBJ1-2|TRBV2|once
TGTGCCAGCAGCGAAACTAACTATGGCTACACCTTC
CASSETNYGYTF
>TRBD2|TRBJ2-5|TRBV11-1|NA
TGTGCCAGCAGCCGGGACGGGGGGGCACGGACCCAGTACTTC
CASSRDGGARTQYF
>NA|TRBJ2-2|TRBV9|once
TGTGCCAGCACCCAGGGTGGCACCGGGGAGCTGTTTTTT
CASTQGGTGELFF
>NA|TRBJ2-1|TRBV30|NA
TGTGCCTGGAGTGTACGAAAGGGGGTGTGGAATGAGCAGTTCTTC
CAWSVRKGVWNEQFF
>NA|TRBJ2-1|TRBV18|NA
TGTGCCAGCTCACTACAGGGAGGCTCCTACAATGAGCAGTTCTTC
CASSLQGGSYNEQFF
>NA|TRBJ2-3|TRBV2|NA
TGTGCCAGCCGGAAATCCGGGACAGATACGCAGTATTTT
CASRKSGTDTQYF
>NA|TRBJ1-6|TRBV11-3|NA
TGTGCCAGCACCTCTGTCCAGGTCGGTGCTTCACCCCTCCACTTT
CASTSVQVGASPLHF
>NA|TRBJ2-7|TRBV4-1|NA
TGCGCCAGCAGCCCTGCTCTAATAGTAAGGCTCCACGAGCAGTACTTC
CASSPALIVRLHEQYF
>NA|TRBJ1-1|TRBV14|NA
TGTGCCAGCAGCCCCCTCGTGGGAATATCTTCGAACACTGAAGCTTTCTTT
CASSPLVGISSNTEAFF
>TRBD2|TRBJ2-3|TRBV30|NA
TGTGCCTGGTACCCGGGACTAGCGGGGGGCCAAGGAGATACGCAGTATTTT
CAWYPGLAGGQGDTQYF
>NA|TRBJ2-3|TRBV5-1|NA
TGCGCCAGCAGCTTGGCGGCGGGTACGCAGTATTTT
CASSLAAGTQYF
>TRBD2|TRBJ2-1|TRBV4-1|NA
TGCGCCAGCAGCCAAGAGGGCCTAGCGGGAGTGGTTGGTGAGCAGTTCTTC
CASSQEGLAGVVGEQFF
>NA|TRBJ2-1|TRBV28|NA
TGTGCCAGCAGAGTAAGGGGGGGGCAGTTCTTC
CASRVRGGQFF
>TRBD2|TRBJ2-1|TRBV3-1/TRBV3-2|NA
TGTGCCAGCAGCCAACGAGCGGGAGCCCACAATGAGCAGTTCTTC
CASSQRAGAHNEQFF
>NA|TRBJ1-3|TRBV6-5|NA
TGTGCCAGCAAGGAAGAGAATGGAAACACCATATATTTT
CASKEENGNTIYF
>NA|TRBJ1-5|TRBV5-4|few
TGTGCCAGCAGCTTAGGGGTAGGTCAGCCCCAGCATTTT
CASSLGVGQPQHF
>NA|TRBJ2-7|TRBV18|NA
TGTGCCAGCTCACCAAGCGCCTATCCCCACGAGCAGTACTTC
CASSPSAYPHEQYF
>TRBD2|TRBJ2-1|TRBV7-2|NA
TGTGCCAGCAGCCCGGGACTAGCGGGATCGTACTCCTACAATGAGCAGTTCTTC
CASSPGLAGSYSYNEQFF
>TRBD2|TRBJ2-1|TRBV7-2|once
TGTGCCAGCAGCTTAACGATAGCGGGAGCTGAGCAGTTCTTC
CASSLTIAGAEQFF
>TRBD2|TRBJ2-2|TRBV7-2|NA
TGTGCCAGCAGCTTCAGGACTAGCGGAAACACCGGGGAGCTGTTTTTT
CASSFRTSGNTGELFF
>TRBD1|TRBJ2-7|TRBV6-4|NA
TGTGCCAGCAGTGACTCGAATGAGGACAGGGGTAGCCACGAGCAGTACTTC
CASSDSNEDRGSHEQYF
>NA|TRBJ1-1|TRBV18|NA
TGTGCCAGCTCACTACGTGCAGGGGACACTGAAGCTTTCTTT
CASSLRAGDTEAFF
>TRBD1|TRBJ1-3|TRBV6-5|NA
TGTGCCAGCAGTTACTCGCCAGGGGGCTCTGGAAACACCATATATTTT
CASSYSPGGSGNTIYF
>TRBD1|TRBJ1-6|TRBV14|once
TGTGCCAGCAGCCCCCGACAGGGGCGAGGTTCACCCCTCCACTTT
CASSPRQGRGSPLHF
>TRBD2|TRBJ2-7|TRBV5-1|NA
TGCGCCAGCAGCTTTGAGCGGGAGCCCTACGAGCAGTACTTC
CASSFEREPYEQYF
>NA|TRBJ1-5|TRBV6-6|NA
TGTGCCAGCAGTTCCTCGGGGGATTCGGGTCAGCCCCAGCATTTT
CASSSSGDSGQPQHF
>TRBD2|TRBJ2-1|TRBV18|NA
TGTGCCAGCTCTCCAGGACTAGCGGGGTCGTATGAGCAGTTCTTC
CASSPGLAGSYEQFF
>NA|TRBJ2-2|TRBV27|once
TGTGCCAGCAGTTTAAGGGATCCGAACACCGGGGAGCTGTTTTTT
CASSLRDPNTGELFF
>TRBD1|TRBJ1-2|TRBV5-6|NA
TGTGCCAGCAGCCAACAGGGGGTGGAGTATAACTATGGCTACACCTTC
CASSQQGVEYNYGYTF
>TRBD2|TRBJ2-7|TRBV3-1/TRBV3-2|NA
TGTGCCAGCAGCCAAGATCTCCTCCAGCGGGGGAACTACGAGCAGTACTTC
CASSQDLLQRGNYEQYF
>TRBD1|TRBJ1-2|TRBV7-9|NA
TGTGCCAGCAGCTCCGGGACAGGGGGTTATCGGGCTTATGGCTACACCTTC
CASSSGTGGYRAYGYTF
>NA|TRBJ1-5|TRBV6-5|NA
TGTGCCAGCAGTTGGCGGACAGTAGACAATCAGCCCCAGCATTTT
CASSWRTVDNQPQHF
>NA|TRBJ1-2|TRBV27|once
TGTGCCAGCAGACAGGGTTCTTATGGCTACACCTTC
CASRQGSYGYTF
>NA|TRBJ2-1|TRBV28|once
TGTGCCAGCAGTTTAGGGGGGCAGGGGGTGGGCGATGAGCAGTTCTTC
CASSLGGQGVGDEQFF
>NA|TRBJ2-5|TRBV29-1|NA
TGCAGCGTTGTGCCTTCGGGGTGGGAGACCCAGTACTTC
CSVVPSGWETQYF
>TRBD1|TRBJ2-7|TRBV7-2|NA
TGTGCCAGCAGCCCGGGACAGGGTTCTAGCTCCTACGAGCAGTACTTC
CASSPGQGSSSYEQYF
>NA|TRBJ2-1|TRBV9|NA
TGTGCCAGCAGCGTAGGGGCGAACAATGAGCAGTTCTTC
CASSVGANNEQFF
>NA|TRBJ1-5|TRBV6-2/TRBV6-3|NA
TGTGCCAGCAGCAGGCGGGGGGCTGGTAACAATCAGCCCCAGCATTTT
CASSRRGAGNNQPQHF
>NA|TRBJ2-7|TRBV18|NA
TGTGCCAGCTCAGGGGGAAACTACGAGCAGTACTTC
CASSGGNYEQYF
>NA|TRBJ2-1|TRBV12-5|NA
TGTGCTAGTGGCCCGACGGCCAATGAGCAGTTCTTC
CASGPTANEQFF
>TRBD2|TRBJ2-7|TRBV7-9|NA
TGTGCCAGCAGCTTTGCACTAGCGGGAGGAGGCGAGCAGTACTTC
CASSFALAGGGEQYF
>TRBD2|TRBJ2-7|TRBV29-1|NA
TGCAGCGTTGAAGATGCTAGCGGGAGGCAGCAGTACTTC
CSVEDASGRQQYF
>TRBD1|TRBJ1-4|TRBV6-6|NA
TGTGCCAGCAGTTACCTGTCAGGGGGTAGGGAAAAACTGTTTTTT
CASSYLSGGREKLFF
>NA|TRBJ1-6|TRBV6-2/TRBV6-3|NA
TGTGCCAGCAGCTCAGGATCACCCCTCCACTTT
CASSSGSPLHF
>NA|TRBJ1-2|TRBV18|NA
TGTGCCAGCTCACCCCGTGGCTATGGCTACACCTTC
CASSPRGYGYTF
>NA|TRBJ2-5|TRBV24-1|NA
TGTGCCACCAGTCTAACAGGACAAGAGACCCAGTACTTC
CATSLTGQETQYF
>NA|TRBJ2-1|TRBV6-5|NA
TGTGCCAGCAGTTACCAAGCACACCGATTCTTC
CASSYQAHRFF
>NA|TRBJ1-3|TRBV19|NA
TGTGCCAGTAGTATCGTTGACTCTGGAAACACCATATATTTT
CASSIVDSGNTIYF
>TRBD1|TRBJ2-7|TRBV5-1|NA
TGCGCCAGCAGCCCGGGACAGTACTACGAGCAGTACTTC
CASSPGQYYEQYF
>NA|TRBJ1-2|TRBV6-5|NA
TGTGCCACAAGACAGGATTACTATGGCTACACCTTC
CATRQDYYGYTF
>NA|TRBJ2-5|TRBV7-2|NA
TGTGCCAGCAGCTTAGCCGTCGGGCACGACCAAGAGACCCAGTACTTC
CASSLAVGHDQETQYF
>TRBD2|TRBJ2-1|TRBV2|NA
TGTGCCAGCACTCACCCTGGGGGGGATGAGCAGTTCTTC
CASTHPGGDEQFF